The clone carrying this T cell receptor (beta chain) was picked up one time. The CDR3 runs to 15 residues. Per the germline V gene, CDR1 is SGHKS and CDR2 is YYEKEE (reference sequence). V gave up 3 bases and J gave up 6 bases, with 16 bases separating them. Repertoires were generated with immunoSEQ multiplex PCR, while TCRdb's copy carries only in-frame clones and drops some. The data hold around 26,000 clones, with 65% to 90% observed a single time. The record originates from a study of OX40 agonist ivuxolimab in advanced cancers. This TCR came from an adult with an advanced solid tumor such as melanoma, head and neck, liver or kidney cancer. The source was CD4+ or CD8+ T cells sorted from blood, collected in a trial of the OX40 agonist ivuxolimab. The chain links TRBV5-5 to TRBJ2-1; TRBD2 is a possible D gene (6 bases). CDR3 sequence (DNA): TGTGCCAGCAGCTCTCAACGGGAGTACCTCAATGAGCAGTTCTTC. Protein product: CASSSQREYLNEQFF. The complete variable domain, with remaining parts taken from reference TRBV5-5 and TRBJ2-1, reads DAGVTQSPTHLIKTRGQQVTLRCSPISGHKSVSWYQQVLGQGPQFIFQYYEKEERGRGNFPDRFSARQFPNYSSELNVNALLLGDSALYLCASSSQREYLNEQFFGPGTRLTVL.